This TCR beta chain was captured in a study of T cells in Graves' hyperthyroidism and ophthalmopathy (dated by TCRdb to about 2019). With regard to the full study: Peripheral blood was collected at initial diagnosis, before any treatment. To identify TCR V-J signatures that set the groups apart, the researchers used a discovery cohort of 100 or so patients, made up of 40 to 45 with Graves' ophthalmopathy and 57 with stable Graves' hyperthyroidism. Prospective prediction of ophthalmopathy was tested in an independent validation cohort consisting of fewer than 20 hyperthyroidism patients and approximately 16 patients who later progressed to ophthalmopathy. For training and testing, the 100 or so patients in the discovery cohort were randomly divided in a 7:3 ratio. Thyroid tissue and blood T-cell repertoires from six or seven Graves' hyperthyroidism patients were also compared in the study. Following sampling, methimazole starting at 30 mg daily was given to hyperthyroidism patients, and high-dose intravenous methylprednisolone was given to ophthalmopathy patients. TCR Vbeta CDR3 sequencing of approximately 140 peripheral blood samples (43 ophthalmopathy, 75 to 80 hyperthyroidism and approximately 17 progressor patients) is reported in the paper.

Graves' hyperthyroidism was defined as stable when no progression to ophthalmopathy occurred over 18 months of follow-up. The hyperthyroidism patients were between 18 and 65 years old and newly diagnosed, with a disease duration of less than 2 months. Any patient with an uncontrolled infection, another autoimmune disease, pregnancy or lactation was excluded. Diagnoses were established on the basis of clinical symptoms, serum thyroxine and TRAb, thyroid ultrasound, and orbital computed tomography. PBMCs were separated from over 9 ml of fresh peripheral blood using Ficoll-Paque density gradient centrifugation. Total RNA was extracted using Trizol reagent, and RNA quality was assessed on an Agilent 2100 Bioanalyzer. Amplification of TCR beta CDR3 regions was carried out from RNA transcripts. For the first round of RT-PCR on the TCR CDR3, the HTBI primer set was used together with the Qiagen OneStep RT-PCR kit. The libraries were constructed in a second round of multiplex PCR and then size-selected and purified. Paired-end sequencing of the libraries was performed with 100 bp reads on an Illumina HiSeq2000. The original pipeline was this. SOAPnuke was used to process the raw data, with reads discarded if the reads contained adapters or uncalled bases, had a mean Phred below 15, or lacked an exact constant-primer or identifier match. High-quality paired reads were merged with COPE v1.2.5, and unique nucleotide sequences were defined as clonotypes. Clonotypes were aligned to IMGT TRBV, TRBD and TRBJ reference segments using MiTCR v1.1. Analysis was restricted to V-J combinations with a frequency above 0.0001, which covered about 99% of repertoires. A TCS score was defined as the ratio between F50 (clonal expansion) and ExV (chaos), using BLOSUM62-based TCRdist between CDR3 peptides within each V-J. Welch's t-statistics and random forest reduced roughly 530 V-J features to under 15, which were used in a naive Bayes classifier (R e1071). TCRdb reworked the public reads: Q25 trimming with fastp, MiXCR clone assembly, productive beta chains retained. Entries that share a CDR3 protein sequence are merged under the most common genes and DNA. Clone size and V and J calls follow TCRdb, not the original study. The sample yields about 560,000 distinct CDR3 sequences; around 15% were counted once. The top ten clonotypes cover approximately 18% of the sample.

Summary of the overall study and its limitations: Blood samples also contained most of the expanded thyroid clonotypes (frequency above 0.001), which suggests that blood repertoires may reflect thyroid immune responses. A model built on a 13 V-J signature distinguished ophthalmopathy from stable hyperthyroidism, reaching 85% to 90% sensitivity and about 81% specificity in cross-validation and 80%/75% in testing. Sample size was not statistically predetermined, and blinding of investigators to group allocation was not performed. In validation, the model predicted progression to ophthalmopathy a median of roughly 6.1 months before onset, with about 70% sensitivity and about 75% specificity.

In this sample, this clonotype turned up a few times. Its antigen is currently not known. No base quality values were provided; no much bigger clone lies one nucleotide off. As encoded in the germline V gene, CDR1 is SGHDT while CDR2 is YYEEEE. The CDR3 contains 14 residues, cysteine and phenylalanine counted. Only CDR3 DNA remains: 42 bases, in frame from the first base. V ends up 3 bases short and J 8 bases short, with an unmatched junction base count of 8. This sequence was found in a woman under 30 with Graves' hyperthyroidism. Rearrangement joined TRBV5-6 to TRBJ2-5; 9 central nucleotides agree with TRBD1. Sequencing was performed on blood. CDR3 protein: CASSSGWDRATQYF. The DNA sequence follows: TGTGCCAGCAGCTCCGGATGGGACAGGGCCACCCAGTACTTC.